Only a few counts were recorded for the clone carrying this TCR beta chain. This entry is derived from a study of T cells of healthy individuals. Using its own MiXCR run on the 5' RACE reads, TCRdb lists one record per CDR3 protein. Among tens of thousands of distinct CDR3 sequences listed, about 4.5% were seen once. CDR1 is MDHEN and CDR2 is SYDVKM in the germline V gene. The V end was cut by 4 bases, the J end by 5 bases, with 8 bases between. The CDR3 is made up of 12 amino acids. The receptor's source is a human donor in good health. This chain uses TRBV28 with TRBJ1-1; D gene uncertain. CDR3 sequence: CASSSRVTEAFF. CDR3 DNA: TGTGCCAGCAGTTCTCGGGTGACTGAAGCTTTCTTT.